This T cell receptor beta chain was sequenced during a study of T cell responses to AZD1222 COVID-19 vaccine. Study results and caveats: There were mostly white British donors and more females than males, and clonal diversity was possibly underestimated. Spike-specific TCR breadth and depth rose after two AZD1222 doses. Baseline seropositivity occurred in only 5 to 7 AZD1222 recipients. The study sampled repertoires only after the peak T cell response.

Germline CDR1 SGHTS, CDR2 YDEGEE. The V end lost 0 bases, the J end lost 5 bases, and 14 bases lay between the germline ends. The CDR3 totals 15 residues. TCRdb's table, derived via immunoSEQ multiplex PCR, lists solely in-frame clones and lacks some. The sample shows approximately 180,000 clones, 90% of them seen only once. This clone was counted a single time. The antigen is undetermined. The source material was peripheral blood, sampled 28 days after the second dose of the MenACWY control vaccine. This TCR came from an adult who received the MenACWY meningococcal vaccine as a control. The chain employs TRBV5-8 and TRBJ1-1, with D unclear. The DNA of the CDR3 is TGTGCCAGCAGCTTGGCCGGCCCAGGTATTACTGAAGCTTTCTTT. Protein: CASSLAGPGITEAFF.